These 14 T cell receptor beta chains originate from one sample sequenced in a study of OX40 agonist ivuxolimab in advanced cancers. The library was built by means of the immunoSEQ multiplex PCR assay. TCRdb took this table from immuneACCESS and kept in-frame rearrangements with V and J called. Such tables lack part of the clones; where checked against another copy, unresolved V genes explain under half of the gap, and the rest is unexplained. Counted in this sample were 45,000 to 60,000 clones; around 77% of them appeared once. Of the sample, under 3% falls within the top ten clones. The specimen was CD4+ or CD8+ T cells sorted from blood, collected in a trial of the OX40 agonist ivuxolimab. The receptors come from an adult with an advanced solid tumor such as melanoma, head and neck, liver or kidney cancer.

The gene calls are TRBV2 and TRBJ1-1; 8 bases fit TRBD1. The CDR3 runs to 13 residues. Germline CDR1 is SNHLY and CDR2 is FYNNEI. V lost 4 bases to trimming and J lost 10 bases; unmatched junction nucleotides: 8. CDR3: CASSALWGTGAFF. DNA for the CDR3: TGTGCCAGCAGTGCGCTTTGGGGGACAGGAGCTTTCTTT.

The chain joins TRBV7-9 to TRBJ2-7; maybe TRBD1 (6 bases). The V and J ends lost 5 bases and 2 bases respectively, with 7 bases between them. CDR1 is SEHNR and CDR2 is FQNEAQ in the germline V gene (reference sequence). This CDR3 is built from 12 residues. As DNA, the CDR3 is TGTGCCAGCAGCCGGGACACCTACGAGCAGTACTTC. The encoded protein is CASSRDTYEQYF. The full variable domain, its missing parts supplied by reference TRBV7-9 and TRBJ2-7, is DTGVSQNPRHKITKRGQNVTFRCDPISEHNRLYWYRQTLGQGPEFLTYFQNEAQLEKSRLLSDRFSAERPKGSFSTLEIQRTEQGDSAMYLCASSRDTYEQYFGPGTRLTVT.

V usage is TRBV7-3 and J usage is TRBJ2-1; D unresolved. The CDR3 is made up of 16 amino acids. Trimming removed 5 bases at V and 6 bases at J, with 20 bases between. CDR1 is SGHTA and CDR2 is FQGTGA in the germline V gene. CDR3: CASSLRSSWPLNEQFF. The CDR3 region has the DNA TGTGCCAGCAGCCTCAGATCGAGCTGGCCTCTCAATGAGCAGTTCTTC.

The rearrangement links TRBV6-4 to TRBJ2-1, with TRBD2 identical over 8 bases. J was trimmed by 8 bases and V by 6 bases; bases with no gene match: 12. CDR3 length equals 15 residues. Germline CDR1 MRHNA, CDR2 SNTAGT. CDR3 sequence: CASSVTSGGVDEQFF. CDR3 DNA sequence: TGTGCCAGCAGCGTTACTAGCGGAGGGGTGGATGAGCAGTTCTTC.

The chain joins TRBV6-5 to TRBJ2-1; 9 bases are shared with TRBD1. The CDR3 runs 16 residues. The V segment lost 0 bases and the J segment 2 bases; nucleotides outside the gene matches: 2. From germline, CDR1 is MNHEY and CDR2 SVGAGI. The CDR3 here is CASSYSGTGTYNEQFF. In nucleotides, the CDR3 is TGTGCCAGCAGTTACTCCGGGACAGGGACCTACAATGAGCAGTTCTTC.

This rearrangement joins TRBV19 to TRBJ1-6, with 7 bases lining up with TRBD1. The V and J ends lost 2 bases and 8 bases, in that order; junction bases with no gene match: 3. CDR1 LNHDA and CDR2 SQIVND come from the germline V gene (reference sequence). The CDR3 sequence is 14 residues long. Here the CDR3 reads CASSITGQHSPLHF. Here the CDR3 DNA reads TGTGCCAGTAGTATAACGGGACAGCATTCACCCCTCCACTTT.

J is TRBJ2-2 and V is TRBV19; the D gene is possibly TRBD2 (6 bases). Trimming removed 1 base from V and 4 bases from J, with 7 bases in between. CDR3 length: 14 amino acids. Germline V gene lookup returns CDR1 LNHDA and CDR2 SQIVND (reference sequence). CDR3 sequence: CASSIVGGTGELFF. The DNA for the CDR3 is TGTGCCAGTAGTATAGTGGGGGGCACCGGGGAGCTGTTTTTT.

This rearrangement joins TRBV5-5 to TRBJ1-2, with a weak D call TRBD1 (6 bases). Germline CDR1 reads SGHKS; CDR2 reads YYEKEE (reference sequence). The CDR3 loop spans 14 amino acids. V lost 4 bases, J lost 7 bases, and 17 bases lay in between. The CDR3 DNA follows: TGTGCCAGCAGCGCTGAGACAGGAAGAGGTGGCTACACCTTC. This encodes CASSAETGRGGYTF. Complete variable domain (other parts from reference TRBV5-5 and TRBJ1-2): DAGVTQSPTHLIKTRGQQVTLRCSPISGHKSVSWYQQVLGQGPQFIFQYYEKEERGRGNFPDRFSARQFPNYSSELNVNALLLGDSALYLCASSAETGRGGYTFGSGTRLTVV.

The rearrangement uses TRBV19 and TRBJ2-2; 11 bases agree with TRBD1. The CDR3 spans 16 residues. V dropped 7 bases and J dropped 3; count of bases not matched to a gene: 7. CDR1 and CDR2 (germline): LNHDA, SQIVND (reference sequence). CDR3 nucleotides: TGTGCCAGTAAGGGACAGGGGGTGGCGGACACCGGGGAGCTGTTTTTT. It yields the protein CASKGQGVADTGELFF.

This clone was counted a few times. The chain recombines TRBV27 with TRBJ2-5; 8 nucleotides agree with TRBD1. Germline values: CDR1 MNHEY, CDR2 SMNVEV (reference sequence). The CDR3 runs 15 residues. J gave up 3 bases and V 4 bases, and 7 bases lay outside the gene matches. The CDR3 region has the DNA TGTGCCAGCAGTTCCGGACAGGGAGGTGAAGAGACCCAGTACTTC. Protein sequence: CASSSGQGGEETQYF.

The CDR3 sequence: CASSLTGNQPQHF. The CDR3 DNA follows: TGTGCCAGCAGCTTGACAGGCAATCAGCCCCAGCATTTT. V gene TRBV5-5 combines with J gene TRBJ1-5; no firm D call. From germline, CDR1 is SGHKS and CDR2 YYEKEE (reference sequence). The length of the CDR3 is 13 residues. Trimming shortened V by 1 base and J by 2 bases, and 4 bases separated the two germline ends. The full variable domain, with the rest looked up from reference TRBV5-5 and TRBJ1-5, is DAGVTQSPTHLIKTRGQQVTLRCSPISGHKSVSWYQQVLGQGPQFIFQYYEKEERGRGNFPDRFSARQFPNYSSELNVNALLLGDSALYLCASSLTGNQPQHFGDGTRLSIL.

In its sample, this clone was seen a few times. CDR3 sequence: CASMRDTEAFF. The CDR3 DNA sequence: TGTGCCTCCATGAGGGACACTGAAGCTTTCTTT. The chain is built from TRBV2 and TRBJ1-1; D call uncertain. This CDR3 region has 11 residues. Germline V lookup: CDR1 SNHLY, CDR2 FYNNEI. Trimming removed 11 bases at V and 3 bases at J, with 10 bases between.

The chain uses TRBV18 and TRBJ1-1, with TRBD1 matching 7 bases. The CDR3 has 17 amino acids. V was clipped by 2 bases and J by 5 bases; unmatched bases: 14. Per germline, CDR1 KGHSH and CDR2 LQKENI. The CDR3 is CASSPWTGGLIGTEAFF. CDR3 in DNA: TGTGCCAGCTCACCATGGACAGGAGGCCTGATTGGTACTGAAGCTTTCTTT.

This rearrangement joins TRBV5-1 to TRBJ2-1; 8 nucleotides line up with TRBD1. Germline V lookup: CDR1 SGHRS, CDR2 YFSETQ. Trimming removed 4 bases from V and 5 bases from J; junction bases left unmatched: 8. The CDR3 contains 15 residues. The CDR3 region has the DNA TGCGCCAGCAGCCCTCCGACAGGGGTCGACAATGAGCAGTTCTTC. It translates to CASSPPTGVDNEQFF.